The entry below describes one T cell receptor (beta chain). There is no known antigen for this receptor. The sample comes from a study of monozygotic twins with inflammatory bowel disease (dated by TCRdb to the late 2010s). General notes on the study: In total, some 30 monozygotic twin pairs made up the full study: 19 Danish pairs, all IBD-discordant, plus nine German pairs, of which four were IBD-concordant and five were IBD-discordant. Within discordant pairs, disease-associated traits were sought mainly by comparing IBD patients with their genetically identical healthy co-twins. Each individual had, on average, about 151 000 unique TCRalpha sequences and 181 000 unique TCRbeta sequences available for analysis. Findings and caveats that apply to the study as a whole: The analysis was unable to tell apart different T cell subtypes. Concordant and discordant twins showed no difference in repertoire similarity, possibly because of limited statistical power. Differing immunosuppressive treatments among patients may have added background noise and inter-individual variability to the repertoires. IBD patients had lower TCRbeta repertoire diversity, measured by the inverse Simpson index, than their healthy co-twins. No single strong signal or clonotype linked to IBD turned up in the results, so the idea that one exists was not supported. Fewer clonotypes were shared with other individuals by IBD patients than by healthy twins, most markedly in patients showing signs of disease activity.

Libraries were made using 5' RACE. Each TCR library was prepared from 3,000 to 4,500 ng of total RNA. For each sample, cDNA synthesis with SMARTScribe reverse transcriptase was split into eight separate reactions. During cDNA synthesis, template switching was used to introduce unique molecular identifiers that contained a 6-nucleotide sample barcode. Two nested PCRs of roughly 16 and 10 cycles amplified the TCRalpha and TCRbeta cDNA, and bead purification followed each PCR. Before amplification, the cDNA was treated with uracil DNA-glycosylase and purified using the QIAquick PCR purification kit. The second PCR added Illumina TruSeq-compatible adapters along with sample-specific barcodes. Library quality and concentration were assessed using TapeStation and Qubit, and approximately 5 ng of each library was pooled. Sequencing of the pooled libraries was done on an Illumina HiSeq2500 single-index Rapid Run using custom sequencing primers and 2 x 100 bp reads. In the source study's methods: PCR and sequencing errors were corrected by UMI-based consensus assembly using MiGEC version 1.2.6. MiXCR version 2.1.1 handled V(D)J alignment, clonotype assembly and CDR3 extraction. To normalise gene usage, clonotype sharing and MAIT/NKT TCR abundance, the analysis used the top 1000, 10 000 and 20 000 clonotypes per sample. Diversity was computed as the inverse Simpson index with the vegan R package after downsampling to 27 000 UMIs. Paired Mann-Whitney U tests were applied to discordant twin pairs, with Benjamini-Hochberg correction for multiple testing. Following reprocessing of the reads by TCRdb, the data hold one row per CDR3 protein sequence and no DNA is available. The V and J calls, along with clone size, are taken from TCRdb and not from the paper's own processing. The sample's own table lists a few hundred thousand distinct CDR3 sequences. 5.6% of the sample is taken by the ten largest.

A roughly 2.5 ml peripheral blood sample was drawn into PAXgene tubes per donor and stored at -80°C. Total RNA was isolated from whole blood with the PAXgene blood miRNA kit on an automated QIAcube, without T cell sorting. Peripheral blood from monozygotic twin pairs who were concordant or discordant for inflammatory bowel disease underwent deep TCRalpha and TCRbeta repertoire profiling using unique molecular barcoding. Smoking habits were recorded for all twin pairs, and each individual was classified as a current, former or never smoker. Spanning cysteine to phenylalanine, the CDR3 consists of 15 amino acids. Only the protein is on record. Looking up the germline V gene (reference sequence) yields CDR1 LNHDA and CDR2 SQIVND.

This clonotype was obtained from a human donor with ulcerative colitis or Crohn's disease, or a healthy co-twin of an affected twin (not recorded which). The sequencing sample was made of blood. In this chain, TRBV19 is recombined with TRBJ2-5; absent DNA, TCRdb's TRBD2 call cannot be checked. The CDR3 sequence is CASSSPTSVKETQYF.